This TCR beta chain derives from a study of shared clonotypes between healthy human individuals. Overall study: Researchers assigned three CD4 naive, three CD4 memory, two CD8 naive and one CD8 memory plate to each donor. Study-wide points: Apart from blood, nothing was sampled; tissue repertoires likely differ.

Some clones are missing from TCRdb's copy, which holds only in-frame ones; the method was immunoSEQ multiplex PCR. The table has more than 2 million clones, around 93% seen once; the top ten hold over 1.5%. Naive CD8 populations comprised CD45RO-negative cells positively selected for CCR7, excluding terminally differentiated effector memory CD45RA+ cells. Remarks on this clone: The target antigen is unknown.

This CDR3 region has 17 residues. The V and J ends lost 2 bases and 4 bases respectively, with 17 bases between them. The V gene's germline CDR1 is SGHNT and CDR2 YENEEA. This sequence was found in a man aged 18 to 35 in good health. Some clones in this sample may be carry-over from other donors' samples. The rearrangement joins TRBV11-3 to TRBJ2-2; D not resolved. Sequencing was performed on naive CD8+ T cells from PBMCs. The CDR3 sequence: CASSLRKYKGSTGELFF. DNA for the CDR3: TGTGCCAGCAGCTTACGAAAATACAAAGGATCCACCGGGGAGCTGTTTTTT.